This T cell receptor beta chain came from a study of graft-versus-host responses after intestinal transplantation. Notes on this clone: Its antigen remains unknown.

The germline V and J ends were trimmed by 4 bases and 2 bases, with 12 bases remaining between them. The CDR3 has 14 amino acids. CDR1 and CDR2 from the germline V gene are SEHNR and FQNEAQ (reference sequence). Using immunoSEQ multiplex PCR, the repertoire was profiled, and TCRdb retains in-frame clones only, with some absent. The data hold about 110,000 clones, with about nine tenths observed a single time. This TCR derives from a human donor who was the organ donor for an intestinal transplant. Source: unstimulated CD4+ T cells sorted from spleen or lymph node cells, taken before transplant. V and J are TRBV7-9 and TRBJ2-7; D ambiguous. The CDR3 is CASSSPPVTYEQYF. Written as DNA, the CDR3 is TGTGCCAGCAGCTCCCCCCCAGTTACCTACGAGCAGTACTTC.